This T cell receptor (beta chain) was obtained from a study of T cells in narcolepsy. This clone was observed a handful of times. Clones were read by immunoSEQ multiplex PCR, and TCRdb kept only the in-frame ones, dropping some. The profile covers approximately 30,000 clones, with about four fifths appearing a single time and under 1.3% taken by the ten largest. V lost 8 bases to trimming and J lost 7 bases; unmatched junction nucleotides: 8. The CDR3 extends over 14 amino acids. Germline-derived CDR1 and CDR2 are SGHRS and YFSETQ. Specimen: CD45RA- memory CD4+ T cells from PBMCs. This chain joins TRBV5-1 and TRBJ2-1, with 11 bases matching TRBD2. The sequence came from a human donor with narcolepsy. The CDR3, as DNA: TGCGCCAGTCAAGTAGCGGGAGGGTGGAATGAGCAGTTCTTC. This gives the protein CASQVAGGWNEQFF.